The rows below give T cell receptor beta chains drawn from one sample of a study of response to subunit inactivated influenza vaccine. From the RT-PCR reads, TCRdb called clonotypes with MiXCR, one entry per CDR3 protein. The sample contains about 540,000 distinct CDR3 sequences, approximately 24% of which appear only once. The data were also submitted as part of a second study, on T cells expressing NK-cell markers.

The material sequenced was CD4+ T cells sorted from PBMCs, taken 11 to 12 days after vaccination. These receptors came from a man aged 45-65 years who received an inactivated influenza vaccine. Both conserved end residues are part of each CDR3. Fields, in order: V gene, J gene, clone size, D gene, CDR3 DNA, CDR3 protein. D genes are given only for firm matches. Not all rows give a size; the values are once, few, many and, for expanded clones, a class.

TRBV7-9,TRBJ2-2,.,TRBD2,TGTGCCAGCAGCCCCAACCCGGGACTAGCATTCACCGGGGAGCTGTTTTTT,CASSPNPGLAFTGELFF
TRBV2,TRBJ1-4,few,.,TGTGCCAGTCGGAACAGGGAAACTAATGAAAAACTGTTTTTT,CASRNRETNEKLFF
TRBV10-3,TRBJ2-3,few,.,TGTGCCATCAGTGAGCGGGGCACAGATACGCAGTATTTT,CAISERGTDTQYF
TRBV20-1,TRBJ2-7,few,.,TGCAGTGCCCCCGGTAGGGGTAGTCCCTACGAGCAGTACTTC,CSAPGRGSPYEQYF
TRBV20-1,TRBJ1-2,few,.,TGCAGTGCGGGGTACAGCTATGGCTACACCTTC,CSAGYSYGYTF
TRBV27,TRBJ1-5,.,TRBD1,TGTGCCAGCAGTATCCGGACAGGGGTGGATCAGCCCCAGCATTTT,CASSIRTGVDQPQHF
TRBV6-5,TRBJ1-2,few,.,TGTGCCAGCAGTTTTCTTTTAGGTTACAGCTCGGTATCCTATGGCTACACCTTC,CASSFLLGYSSVSYGYTF
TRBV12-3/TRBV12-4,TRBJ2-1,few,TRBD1,TGTGCCAGCAGTTACCTCCTTCTGGGACAGGGAAGCAATGAGCAGTTCTTC,CASSYLLLGQGSNEQFF
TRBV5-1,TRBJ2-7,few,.,TGCGCCAGCAGCGTCGGGACACCCTACGAGCAGTACTTC,CASSVGTPYEQYF
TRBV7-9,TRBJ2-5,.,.,TGTGCCAGCAGCCTAAGAGGGACCAATAGTGGGGAGACCCAGTACTTC,CASSLRGTNSGETQYF
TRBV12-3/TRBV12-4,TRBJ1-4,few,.,TGTGCCAGCTTGTCGGCTAATGAAAAACTGTTTTTT,CASLSANEKLFF
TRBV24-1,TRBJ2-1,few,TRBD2,TGTGCCACCAGTGATTTGAGCGGGAAGTCGAATGAGCAGTTCTTC,CATSDLSGKSNEQFF
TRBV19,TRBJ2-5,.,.,TGTGCCAGTAGTATCGGAGGGGCTGTAGGAGAGACCCAGTACTTC,CASSIGGAVGETQYF
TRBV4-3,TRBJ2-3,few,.,TGCGCCAGCAGCCAAGATACAGGGCACACAGATACGCAGTATTTT,CASSQDTGHTDTQYF
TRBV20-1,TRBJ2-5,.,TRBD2,TGCAGTGCTAGTACTAGCGGGAGTCAGTGGGAGACCCAGTACTTC,CSASTSGSQWETQYF
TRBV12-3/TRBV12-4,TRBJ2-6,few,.,TGTGCCAGCAGTTTAGCAAGGACCTCTGGGGCCAACGTCCTGACTTTC,CASSLARTSGANVLTF
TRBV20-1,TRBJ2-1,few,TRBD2,TGCAGTGCTAGGAAAGCCCTAGCGGGAGGTGAAAATGAGCAGTTCTTC,CSARKALAGGENEQFF
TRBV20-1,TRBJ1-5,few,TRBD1,TGCAGTGCTAGCCTGACAGGGAGAGGGCCCCAGCATTTT,CSASLTGRGPQHF
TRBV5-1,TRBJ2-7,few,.,TGCGCCAGCAGCCACGGGTTTAACTACGAGCAGTACTTC,CASSHGFNYEQYF
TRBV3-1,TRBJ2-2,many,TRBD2,TGTGCCAGCAGCCCGTGGACTAGCGGGGCGAACACCGGGGAGCTGTTTTTT,CASSPWTSGANTGELFF
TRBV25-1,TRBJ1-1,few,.,TGTGCCAGCAGTGGGCAGAACACTGAAGCTTTCTTT,CASSGQNTEAFF
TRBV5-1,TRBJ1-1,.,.,TGCGCCAGCAGCTACCGACCCCTGACAGAGAACACTGAAGCTTTCTTT,CASSYRPLTENTEAFF
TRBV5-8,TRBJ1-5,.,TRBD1,TGTGCCAGCAGCTCCGGGACAGTTAGCAATCAGCCCCAGCATTTT,CASSSGTVSNQPQHF
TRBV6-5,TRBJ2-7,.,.,TGTGCCAGCAGCTACGGGAATTTAAAGAACGAGCAGTACTTC,CASSYGNLKNEQYF
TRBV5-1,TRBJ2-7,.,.,TGCGCCAGCAGCCCCCAGGGCAGGGGTGTGGACGAGCAGTACTTC,CASSPQGRGVDEQYF
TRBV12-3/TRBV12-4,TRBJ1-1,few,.,TGTGCCAGCAGTTGGACCCTTAGTGGGGCTGAAGCTTTCTTT,CASSWTLSGAEAFF
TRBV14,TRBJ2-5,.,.,TGTGCCAGCAGCCAAGTGACAGATCAAGAGACCCAGTACTTC,CASSQVTDQETQYF
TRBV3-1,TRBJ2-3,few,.,TGTGCCAGCAGCCAATTAGAGGATACGCAGTATTTT,CASSQLEDTQYF
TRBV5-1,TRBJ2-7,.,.,TGCGCCAGCAGCCCGACGACGTTATACGAGCAGTACTTC,CASSPTTLYEQYF
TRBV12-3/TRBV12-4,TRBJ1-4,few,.,TGTGCCAGCAGCCAAAGAGAAAAACTGTTTTTT,CASSQREKLFF
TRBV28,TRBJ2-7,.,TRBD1,TGTGCCAGCAGTTTAGCAGGGTCGGGGACAGGAGCCTACGAGCAGTACTTC,CASSLAGSGTGAYEQYF
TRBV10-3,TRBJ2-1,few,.,TGTGCCATCAGTGAGGGGAAGCAGTTCTTC,CAISEGKQFF
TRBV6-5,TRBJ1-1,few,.,TGTGCCAGCAGTTACTTGGTAAACAGGCCGATGAACACTGAAGCTTTCTTT,CASSYLVNRPMNTEAFF
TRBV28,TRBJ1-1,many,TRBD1,TGTGCCAGCAGTTCTTTACAGGGGTGGATGAAAAACACTGAAGCTTTCTTT,CASSSLQGWMKNTEAFF
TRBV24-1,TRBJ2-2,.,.,TGTGCCACCAGCCGAGGGACGTTCACCGGGGAGCTGTTTTTT,CATSRGTFTGELFF
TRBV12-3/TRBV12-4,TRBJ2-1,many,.,TGTGCCAGCAGTTTAAAGCTAGCTGACAATGAGCAGTTCTTC,CASSLKLADNEQFF
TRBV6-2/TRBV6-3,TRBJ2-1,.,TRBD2,TGTGCCAGCAATTTCGTAACCGGGACTAGTTTCATTGAGCAGTTCTTC,CASNFVTGTSFIEQFF
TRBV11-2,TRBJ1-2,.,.,TGTGCCAGCAGGCATTTCCACAGGGAGGGTGGCTACACCTTC,CASRHFHREGGYTF
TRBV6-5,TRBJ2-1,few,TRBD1,TGTGCCAGCAGTCACTCGGGACAGGGGGCAAAGGAGCAGTTCTTC,CASSHSGQGAKEQFF
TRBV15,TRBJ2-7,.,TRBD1,TGTGCCACCAGCAGAGCCGGGACAGGGATAAACGAGCAGTACTTC,CATSRAGTGINEQYF
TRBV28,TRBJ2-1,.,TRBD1,TGTGCCAGCAGTTCCTGGACAGGGGCAACCTACAATGAGCAGTTCTTC,CASSSWTGATYNEQFF
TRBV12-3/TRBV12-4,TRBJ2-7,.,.,TGTGCCAGCAGTAGGGACTTGGGCAGACGCAAAAACTACGAGCAGTACTTC,CASSRDLGRRKNYEQYF
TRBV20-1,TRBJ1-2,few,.,TGCAGTGCTAGGTCGGGCCGGCTTCCCTCCACCTTC,CSARSGRLPSTF
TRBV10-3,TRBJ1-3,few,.,TGTGCCATCAGCCTTGGGGGTCCCTCTGGAAACACCATATATTTT,CAISLGGPSGNTIYF
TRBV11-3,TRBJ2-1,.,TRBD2,TGTGCCAGCAGCTCCGGGACTAGCGGGAGAATCAATGAGCAGTTCTTC,CASSSGTSGRINEQFF
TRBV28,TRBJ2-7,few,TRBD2,TGTGCCAGCAGTTCTACTGGACTAGCGGATTTCTACGAGCAGTACTTC,CASSSTGLADFYEQYF
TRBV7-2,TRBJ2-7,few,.,TGTGCCAGCAGCGCTAGTCCCTACGAGCAGTACTTC,CASSASPYEQYF
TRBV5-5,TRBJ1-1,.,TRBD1,TGTGCCAGCAGGACAGGGGGCCACTGGCTGACTGAAGCTTTCTTT,CASRTGGHWLTEAFF
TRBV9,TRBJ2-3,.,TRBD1,TGTGCCAGCAGCGAGACAGGGGGCGTTAAGACGCAGTATTTT,CASSETGGVKTQYF
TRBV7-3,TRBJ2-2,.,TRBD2,TGTGCCAGCAGCTTAACTCGGACGGGACTAGCGGTTACCGGGGAGCTGTTTTTT,CASSLTRTGLAVTGELFF
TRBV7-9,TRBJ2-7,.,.,TGTGCCAGCAGCTTTCTTGACAGGTCCCACGAGCAGTACTTC,CASSFLDRSHEQYF
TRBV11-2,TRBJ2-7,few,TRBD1,TGTGCCAGCAGCGCGTACAGGGGGCAATTGGGAGAGCAGTACTTC,CASSAYRGQLGEQYF
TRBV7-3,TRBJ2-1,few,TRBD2,TGTGCCAGCAGCCTCCTACCCCCTACTAGCGGGTCTTACAATGAGCAGTTCTTC,CASSLLPPTSGSYNEQFF
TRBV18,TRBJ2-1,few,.,TGTGCCAGCTCATCCCTCGCGGAGTACAATGAGCAGTTCTTC,CASSSLAEYNEQFF